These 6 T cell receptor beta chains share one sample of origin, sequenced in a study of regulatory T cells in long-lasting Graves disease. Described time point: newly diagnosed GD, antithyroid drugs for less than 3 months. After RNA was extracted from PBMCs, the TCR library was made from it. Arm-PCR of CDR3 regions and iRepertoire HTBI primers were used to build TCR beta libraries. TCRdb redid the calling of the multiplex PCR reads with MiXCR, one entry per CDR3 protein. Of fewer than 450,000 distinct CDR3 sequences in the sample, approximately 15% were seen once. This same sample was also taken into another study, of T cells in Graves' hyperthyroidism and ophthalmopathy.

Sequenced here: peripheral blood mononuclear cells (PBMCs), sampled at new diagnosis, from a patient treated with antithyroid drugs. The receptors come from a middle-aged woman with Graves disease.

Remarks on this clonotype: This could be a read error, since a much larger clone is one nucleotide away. CDR3 bases: TGTGCCAACAGTTGGGGAGGGCAAGGAGATACGCAGTATTTT. Translated: CANSWGGQGDTQYF. J is TRBJ2-3 and V is TRBV12-3 or TRBV12-4; 7 positions agree with TRBD2. The CDR3 contains 14 residues.

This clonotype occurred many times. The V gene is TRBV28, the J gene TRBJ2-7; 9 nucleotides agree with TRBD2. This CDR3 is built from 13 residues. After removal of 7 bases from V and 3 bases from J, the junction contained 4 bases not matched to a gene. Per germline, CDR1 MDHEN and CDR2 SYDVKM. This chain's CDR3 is CASNLAGVYEQYF. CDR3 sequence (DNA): TGTGCCAGCAACTTAGCGGGAGTCTACGAGCAGTACTTC.

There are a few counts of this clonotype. The CDR3: CASSQTTGGPNQPQHF. The DNA of the CDR3 is TGTGCCAGCAGCCAAACGACAGGCGGACCCAATCAGCCCCAGCATTTT. The rearrangement links TRBV27 to TRBJ1-5, with D maybe TRBD1 (6 bases). The germline V and J ends were trimmed by 6 bases and 3 bases, with 18 bases remaining between them. The CDR3 contains 16 residues. Germline V CDR1 and CDR2: MNHEY, SMNVEV (reference sequence).

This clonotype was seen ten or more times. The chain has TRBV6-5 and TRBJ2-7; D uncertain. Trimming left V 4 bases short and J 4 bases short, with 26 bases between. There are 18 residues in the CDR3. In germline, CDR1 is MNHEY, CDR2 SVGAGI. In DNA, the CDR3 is TGTGCCAGCAGTTCCCCGCCCCCCCGCCGTCAAGATCCTTACGAGCAGTACTTC. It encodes CASSSPPPRRQDPYEQYF.

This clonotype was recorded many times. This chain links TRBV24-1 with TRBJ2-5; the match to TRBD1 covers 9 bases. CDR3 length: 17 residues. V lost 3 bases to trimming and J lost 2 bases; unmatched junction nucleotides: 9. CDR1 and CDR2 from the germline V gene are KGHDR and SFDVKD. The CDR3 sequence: CATSDPRTGEVQETQYF. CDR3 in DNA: TGTGCCACCAGTGATCCCCGGACAGGGGAAGTACAAGAGACCCAGTACTTC.

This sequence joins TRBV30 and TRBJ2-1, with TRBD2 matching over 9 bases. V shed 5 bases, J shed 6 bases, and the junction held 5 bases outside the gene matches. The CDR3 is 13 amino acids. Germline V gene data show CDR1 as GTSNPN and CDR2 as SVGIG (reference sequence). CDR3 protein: CAWEGLAINEQFF. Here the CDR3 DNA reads TGTGCCTGGGAGGGACTAGCCATCAATGAGCAGTTCTTC.